The sample holds a few counts of the clone carrying this T cell receptor beta chain. Its antigen is not known. TCRdb redid the calling of the 5' RACE reads with MiXCR, one entry per CDR3 protein. The table includes roughly 400,000 distinct CDR3 sequences, roughly 17% detected once. The data belong to a study of T-cell memory formation after mild COVID-19. Study outcomes and limitations: CD4+ contracting clones were mainly CM and EM; CD8+ ones, EMRA. Pre-infection memory held some responding clones, suggesting pre-existing cross-reactive T cells responded.

Unmatched junction bases numbered 4, after V lost 5 bases and J lost 6 bases. The CDR3 extends over 13 amino acids. Per the germline V gene, CDR1 is SGHRS and CDR2 is YFSETQ. Sample: PBMCs or a T cell subset sorted from them (not recorded which). The V call is TRBV5-1, the J call TRBJ2-1; 8 bases fit TRBD1. This clonotype was sampled from a man between 18 and 35 years old who had mild COVID-19 (a few samples of this study predate the infection). Cell type and time point are not known. The CDR3 here is CASRVQGVNEQFF. The DNA of the CDR3 is TGCGCCAGCAGAGTACAGGGGGTCAATGAGCAGTTCTTC.